These 17 T cell receptor beta chains were all obtained from the same sample, sequenced in a study of blood T cell repertoires in COVID-19. Measured with immunoSEQ multiplex PCR; TCRdb has only the in-frame clones, and not every one. The sample gives 91,000 or so clones, around 90% of which show up once; approximately 4.1% is in the top ten. Material: peripheral blood. Source of these receptors: a woman between 50 and 59 years old in a cohort sampled during active COVID-19.

The chain couples TRBV28 to TRBJ2-7; tentative D call: TRBD2 (5 bases). Germline V gene lookup returns CDR1 MDHEN and CDR2 SYDVKM. This CDR3 contains 14 residues. The V end was cut by 4 bases, the J end by 3 bases, with 13 bases between. CDR3 residues: CASSSYSGSYEQYF. The CDR3 DNA follows: TGTGCCAGCAGTTCATACAGTGGGAGCTACGAGCAGTACTTC.

This sequence joins TRBV3-1 (or the pseudogene TRBV3-2) and TRBJ2-7; tentatively, D is TRBD2 (6 bases). V was trimmed by 3 bases and J by 2 bases, leaving 23 bases between them. The CDR3 is 18 residues long. The germline V gene has CDR1 LGHDT and CDR2 YNNKEL (reference sequence). The CDR3 sequence is CASSQPLEYNGRPYEQYF. The CDR3 nucleotides read TGTGCCAGCAGCCAGCCCCTGGAGTATAACGGGAGACCCTACGAGCAGTACTTC.

This rearrangement joins TRBV11-3 to TRBJ2-1, with 8 bases lining up with TRBD2. V shed 6 bases, J shed 5 bases, and the junction held 9 bases outside the gene matches. CDR1 is SGHNT, CDR2 YENEEA, per germline. The CDR3 sequence is 15 residues long. CDR3 DNA sequence: TGTGCCAGCAGACACCCGGCCGGGGGGGACAATGAGCAGTTCTTC. This encodes CASRHPAGGDNEQFF. Full variable domain (outside the CDR3, taken from reference TRBV11-3 and TRBJ2-1): EAGVVQSPRYKIIEKKQPVAFWCNPISGHNTLYWYLQNLGQGPELLIRYENEEAVDDSQLPKDRFSAERLKGVDSTLKIQPAELGDSAVYLCASRHPAGGDNEQFFGPGTRLTVL.

V is TRBV18 and J is TRBJ2-3, with 13 bases matching TRBD2. V lost 6 bases to trimming and J lost 4 bases; unmatched junction nucleotides: 13. Germline loops: CDR1 KGHSH, CDR2 LQKENI. This CDR3 has 18 residues. The CDR3, as DNA: TGTGCCAGCTCGCGATTGAGGACTAGCGGGAGAGGTGCAGATACGCAGTATTTT. This encodes CASSRLRTSGRGADTQYF. The full variable domain, rest sourced from reference TRBV18 and TRBJ2-3, is NAGVMQNPRHLVRRRGQEARLRCSPMKGHSHVYWYRQLPEEGLKFMVYLQKENIIDESGMPKERFSAEFPKEGPSILRIQQVVRGDSAAYFCASSRLRTSGRGADTQYFGPGTRLTVL.

J is TRBJ2-1 and V is TRBV18, with 13 bases matching TRBD2. Unmatched junction bases numbered 16, after V lost 3 bases and J lost 5 bases. This CDR3 is built from 20 residues. CDR1 and CDR2 from the germline V gene are KGHSH and LQKENI. The CDR3 DNA follows: TGTGCCAGCTCACCCAGATTGCAGGTACTAGCGGGAGGGAAGGACAATGAGCAGTTCTTC. It is translated as CASSPRLQVLAGGKDNEQFF.

The chain carries TRBV6-5 and TRBJ2-7; D might be TRBD1 (6 bases). The CDR3 is 13 residues long. The germline CDR1 and CDR2 sequences are MNHEY and SVGAGI. The ends were cut back, 7 bases at V and 4 bases at J, with 14 bases in the middle. The chain's CDR3 is CASTSGTNYEQYF. Written as DNA, the CDR3 is TGTGCCAGCACTTCCGGGACAAATTACGAGCAGTACTTC.

The chain uses TRBV6-6 and TRBJ2-1; possibly TRBD1 for D (5 bases). The V and J ends lost 10 bases and 0 bases respectively, with 10 bases between them. Germline CDR1 is MNHNY and CDR2 is SVGAGI (reference sequence). This CDR3 is 13 amino acids long. The CDR3 spells CATVGPSYNEQFF. The CDR3 DNA is TGTGCCACGGTGGGGCCCTCCTACAATGAGCAGTTCTTC.

The chain combines TRBV4-1 with TRBJ1-6, with D perhaps TRBD1 (5 bases). Between the trimmed V and J ends, which lost 0 bases and 9 bases, there was a span of 18 bases. CDR3 length equals 17 residues. Germline CDR1 reads MGHRA; CDR2 reads YSYEKL. CDR3 amino acids: CASSQDRGGEVRSPLHF. For the CDR3, the DNA is TGCGCCAGCAGCCAAGATAGGGGAGGAGAGGTGCGTTCACCCCTCCACTTT.

The chain recombines TRBV11-2 with TRBJ1-3, with unresolved D. The CDR3 covers 16 residues. Germline-derived CDR1 and CDR2 are SGHAT and FQNNGV. Trimming removed 5 bases at V and 0 bases at J, with 14 bases between. The CDR3 is CASSPGWTDSGNTIYF. CDR3 in DNA: TGTGCCAGCAGCCCTGGCTGGACTGACTCTGGAAACACCATATATTTT. Full variable domain (missing parts from reference TRBV11-2 and TRBJ1-3): EAGVAQSPRYKIIEKRQSVAFWCNPISGHATLYWYQQILGQGPKLLIQFQNNGVVDDSQLPKDRFSAERLKGVDSTLKIQPAKLEDSAVYLCASSPGWTDSGNTIYFGEGSWLTVV.

Concerning this clone itself: One end of the junction does not line up with germline, which may come from a read error. The sample contains more than one DNA sequence encoding this CDR3. This chain joins TRBV3-1 (or the pseudogene TRBV3-2) and TRBJ2-7; no clear D gene. Germline lookup yields CDR1 LGHDT and CDR2 YNNKEL (reference sequence). There are 17 residues in the CDR3. CDR3 coding DNA: TGTGCCAGCAGCCAAGAAGGTACGGCGAGGAGCTCCTACGAGCAATACTTC. Encoded protein: CASSQEGTARSSYEQYF.

The chain uses TRBV2 and TRBJ2-4, with 12 nucleotides matching TRBD1. Trimming at V came to 5 bases and at J to 9 bases, leaving 11 bases not matched to a gene. The V gene's germline CDR1 is SNHLY and CDR2 FYNNEI. The CDR3 consists of 16 residues. CDR3 in amino acids: CASSPSPGQGAFIQYF. CDR3 bases: TGTGCCAGCAGTCCTTCTCCGGGACAGGGGGCTTTCATTCAGTACTTC.

The V call is TRBV24-1, the J call TRBJ2-2; D might be TRBD1 (6 bases). The V end was cut by 4 bases, the J end by 1 base, with 12 bases between. Germline V gives CDR1 KGHDR, CDR2 SFDVKD. CDR3 length: 16 amino acids. The CDR3 loop is CATSDGQILNTGELFF. As DNA, the CDR3 is TGTGCCACCAGTGACGGACAGATTTTGAACACCGGGGAGCTGTTTTTT.

This clone was seen only once. This sequence joins TRBV19 and TRBJ1-2, with a tentative D call TRBD1 (6 bases). Germline-derived CDR1 and CDR2 are LNHDA and SQIVND (reference sequence). This CDR3 has 15 amino acids. V was clipped by 7 bases and J by 2 bases, with 17 bases between them. CDR3: CASKGGDKYNYGYTF. Here the CDR3 DNA reads TGTGCCAGTAAGGGGGGGGACAAATACAACTATGGCTACACCTTC.

J is TRBJ2-3 and V is TRBV11-2; D gene uncertain. The V gene lost 5 bases and the J gene lost 9 bases, with 12 bases spanning the gap. The CDR3 runs to 12 residues. The germline V gene has CDR1 SGHAT and CDR2 FQNNGV. CDR3 DNA sequence: TGTGCCAGCAGCCCGCCGCAGGCGACGCAGTATTTT. This encodes CASSPPQATQYF.

The chain joins TRBV6-5 to TRBJ2-3; 9 bases agree with TRBD2. The germline gives CDR1 MNHEY, CDR2 SVGAGI. Trimming cost V 8 bases and J 7 bases; bases outside gene matches: 10. This CDR3 contains 14 residues. In nucleotides, the CDR3 is TGTGCCAGCCTTAGGGCGGGAGGGTCAAATACGCAGTATTTT. The encoded protein is CASLRAGGSNTQYF.

The rearrangement joins TRBV30 to TRBJ2-7; D may be TRBD2 (6 bases). Trimming removed 3 bases from V and 3 bases from J, with 21 bases in between. CDR3 size: 16 residues. Germline V gene lookup returns CDR1 GTSNPN and CDR2 SVGIG (reference sequence). The CDR3 sequence is CAWSPSWGVAHYEQYF. The CDR3 DNA follows: TGTGCCTGGAGCCCTTCGTGGGGGGTCGCCCACTACGAGCAGTACTTC.

V gene TRBV24-1 combines with J gene TRBJ2-2; maybe TRBD2 (7 bases). Germline CDR1 reads KGHDR; CDR2 reads SFDVKD. The CDR3 covers 18 residues. Trimming removed 4 bases at V and 4 bases at J, with 21 bases between. The CDR3 is CATSEPEGGRSSTGELFF. CDR3 in DNA: TGTGCCACCAGTGAACCGGAGGGGGGGCGATCAAGCACCGGGGAGCTGTTTTTT.